This T cell receptor (beta chain) was recorded in a study of blood T cell repertoires in COVID-19. Generated by immunoSEQ multiplex PCR, the TCRdb table keeps only in-frame clones and is missing some. The profile shows about 260,000 clones, around 86% of them singletons. This CDR3 region has 14 residues. Per germline, CDR1 GTSNPN and CDR2 SVGIG (reference sequence). With 3 bases clipped from V and 4 bases from J, the junction kept 7 bases outside the gene matches. The receptor's source is a man aged 40-49 years with active or convalescent COVID-19. The sample taken for sequencing was peripheral blood. The chain uses TRBV30 and TRBJ1-1, with 8 nucleotides matching TRBD1. The CDR3 DNA reads as TGTGCCTGGAGGTGGGCAGGGGGCATCACTGAAGCTTTCTTT. Amino acids: CAWRWAGGITEAFF.